This TCR beta chain was sequenced in a study of shared clonotypes between healthy human individuals. This CDR3 is 15 amino acids long. The germline V gene has CDR1 MNHEY and CDR2 SMNVEV (reference sequence). The V segment lost 6 bases and the J segment 4 bases; nucleotides outside the gene matches: 7. Findings and limits, study-wide: Compared with memory subsets, naive subsets generally had larger estimated richness.

Details on this clone: The target antigen is unknown.

Assay used: immunoSEQ multiplex PCR; TCRdb lists only in-frame clones, some missing. Found here are around 2.1 million clones, about 92% of them singletons; the top ten hold 1.7%. CD45RO-negative, CCR7-selected cells formed the naive CD8 fraction, which excluded terminally differentiated effector memory CD45RA+ cells. V and J are TRBV27 and TRBJ1-5, with TRBD1 identical over 9 bases. The sequencing sample was made of naive CD8+ T cells from PBMCs. The sequence was obtained from a man aged 18 to 29 in good health. Some clones in this sample may be carry-over from other donors' samples. The CDR3 DNA reads as TGTGCCAGCAGACCGGGACAGGGAAGAAATCAGCCCCAGCATTTT. Its translation: CASRPGQGRNQPQHF.